Below are 32 T cell receptor beta chains sequenced from a single sample in a study of PD-1 blockade in classical Hodgkin lymphoma. Assay: immunoSEQ multiplex PCR; the TCRdb copy retains only in-frame clones and omits some. The sample has more than 45,000 clones; 73% are singletons. All patients relapsed after autologous stem cell transplantation, and brentuximab vedotin exposure varied. Sequenced material: peripheral blood mononuclear cells (PBMCs), taken at baseline. Source of these receptors: a human donor with classical Hodgkin lymphoma.

CDR3 nucleotides: TGTGCCAGCAGCTTCCGGTTCCGGGACAGGGAAGGCTACGAGCAGTACTTC. Residues: CASSFRFRDREGYEQYF. The chain is built from TRBV5-5 and TRBJ2-7; 9 nucleotides line up with TRBD1. V gave up 2 bases and J gave up 3 bases; unmatched junction bases: 12. Per the germline V gene, CDR1 is SGHKS and CDR2 is YYEKEE (reference sequence). The CDR3 length is 17 residues. Based on the CDR3 plus reference TRBV5-5 and TRBJ2-7, the full variable domain is DAGVTQSPTHLIKTRGQQVTLRCSPISGHKSVSWYQQVLGQGPQFIFQYYEKEERGRGNFPDRFSARQFPNYSSELNVNALLLGDSALYLCASSFRFRDREGYEQYFGPGTRLTVT.

This clone was recorded only once. The gene calls are TRBV5-1 and TRBJ2-5; possibly TRBD2 for D (5 bases). CDR1 and CDR2 from the germline V gene are SGHRS and YFSETQ. V shed 5 bases and J shed 1 base, with 12 bases lying between them. The CDR3 extends over 14 amino acids. CDR3 sequence reads: CASRGVGVQETQYF. Here the CDR3 DNA reads TGCGCCAGCAGGGGAGTTGGGGTCCAAGAGACCCAGTACTTC.

V usage is TRBV9 and J usage is TRBJ2-1; a possible D gene is TRBD1 (6 bases). Trimming removed 0 bases from V and 9 bases from J, with 13 bases in between. CDR3 size: 14 residues. Germline values: CDR1 SGDLS, CDR2 YYNGEE. CDR3 nucleotide sequence: TGTGCCAGCAGCGTAGCTTCAGGGGTCGGTGAGCAGTTCTTC. Protein product: CASSVASGVGEQFF.

The DNA of the CDR3 is TGCGCCAGCAGCAAACAGGGTGTAGATGGCTACACCTTC. Amino acids: CASSKQGVDGYTF. This chain joins TRBV5-1 and TRBJ1-2, with D possibly being TRBD1 (6 bases). The CDR3 has 13 residues. Trimming stripped 4 bases from V and 6 bases from J, with 13 bases between. From germline, CDR1 is SGHRS and CDR2 YFSETQ.

As regards this clone: The sample carries other DNA sequences with the same CDR3. The V call is TRBV5-1, the J call TRBJ1-1; maybe TRBD1 (6 bases). CDR1 and CDR2 from the germline V gene are SGHRS and YFSETQ. CDR3 length equals 14 residues. V was trimmed by 0 bases and J by 1 base, leaving 7 bases between them. CDR3: CASSLGTANTEAFF. The CDR3 nucleotides are TGCGCCAGCAGCTTGGGGACAGCGAACACTGAAGCTTTCTTT. The complete variable domain, with remaining parts taken from reference TRBV5-1 and TRBJ1-1, reads KAGVTQTPRYLIKTRGQQVTLSCSPISGHRSVSWYQQTPGQGLQFLFEYFSETQRNKGNFPGRFSGRQFSNSRSEMNVSTLELGDSALYLCASSLGTANTEAFFGQGTRLTVV.

This clone was seen a few times. This chain links TRBV12-5 with TRBJ1-1; a possible D gene is TRBD1 (6 bases). The CDR3 covers 18 residues. V was clipped by 0 bases and J by 1 base, with 18 bases between them. Germline loops: CDR1 LGHNT, CDR2 FRNRAP. CDR3 sequence: CASGLVIGQGHRNTEAFF. The CDR3 nucleotides read TGTGCTAGTGGTTTGGTAATCGGGCAGGGGCATCGGAACACTGAAGCTTTCTTT.

The chain combines TRBV5-1 with TRBJ2-5; tentatively, D is TRBD2 (6 bases). Trimming took off 4 bases at V and 2 bases at J, with 9 bases between the two ends. The CDR3 covers 13 residues. Per the germline V gene, CDR1 is SGHRS and CDR2 is YFSETQ. The CDR3 is CASSPGLQETQYF. The CDR3 DNA follows: TGCGCCAGCAGCCCGGGACTTCAAGAGACCCAGTACTTC.

This clone appeared a few times. The chain is built from TRBV5-1 and TRBJ1-3; TRBD1 aligns across 9 bases. Germline trimming cut 2 bases from V and 3 bases from J; bases unmatched to any gene: 3. The germline gives CDR1 SGHRS, CDR2 YFSETQ. The CDR3 loop spans 15 amino acids. The CDR3 spells CASSLQGADGNTIYF. CDR3 DNA sequence: TGCGCCAGCAGCTTACAGGGGGCTGATGGAAACACCATATATTTT. Full variable domain (missing parts from reference TRBV5-1 and TRBJ1-3): KAGVTQTPRYLIKTRGQQVTLSCSPISGHRSVSWYQQTPGQGLQFLFEYFSETQRNKGNFPGRFSGRQFSNSRSEMNVSTLELGDSALYLCASSLQGADGNTIYFGEGSWLTVV.

In regard to this clone: The sample contains more than one DNA sequence encoding this CDR3. The J gene is TRBJ1-1, the V gene TRBV6-6, with D perhaps matching TRBD1 (5 bases). CDR1 is MNHNY, CDR2 SVGAGI, per germline (reference sequence). The CDR3 sequence is 14 residues long. Trimming cost V 3 bases and J 6 bases, with 14 bases left between them. CDR3 sequence: CASSYPPEGPEAFF. CDR3 DNA: TGTGCCAGCAGTTATCCTCCGGAGGGGCCTGAAGCTTTCTTT.

The chain has TRBV5-1 and TRBJ2-5; 11 nucleotides align to TRBD2. J was trimmed by 5 bases and V by 7 bases; bases with no gene match: 19. Germline CDR1 is SGHRS and CDR2 is YFSETQ. The length of the CDR3 is 18 residues. The chain's CDR3 is CASFPGVAGGPVRETQYF. The CDR3 nucleotides read TGCGCCAGCTTCCCCGGGGTAGCGGGAGGGCCAGTTCGTGAGACCCAGTACTTC.

This rearrangement joins TRBV9 to TRBJ2-2, with D unresolved. Germline V gene sequence: CDR1 SGDLS, CDR2 YYNGEE. This CDR3 has 15 residues. V shed 4 bases and J shed 0 bases, with 10 bases lying between them. The CDR3 spells CASSSPGTNTGELFF. CDR3 bases: TGTGCCAGCAGCTCACCCGGTACGAACACCGGGGAGCTGTTTTTT.

CDR3 in amino acids: CASSFLSDKAFF. CDR3 DNA: TGTGCCAGCAGCTTCCTGTCCGACAAAGCTTTCTTT. The chain recombines TRBV7-8 with TRBJ1-1, with D unclear. Between the trimmed V and J ends, which lost 3 bases and 9 bases, there was a span of 11 bases. The CDR3 is 12 amino acids. The V gene's germline CDR1 is SGHVS and CDR2 FQNEAQ.

The chain is built from TRBV5-1 and TRBJ2-2; D perhaps matches TRBD2 (6 bases). Germline V gene data show CDR1 as SGHRS and CDR2 as YFSETQ. The ends were cut back, 1 base at V and 6 bases at J, with 13 bases in the middle. This CDR3 spans 15 amino acids. The CDR3 DNA reads TGCGCCAGCAGCTTGTTCGTAGGCGGGGCCGGGGAGCTGTTTTTT. Its translation: CASSLFVGGAGELFF.

The chain uses TRBV5-4 and TRBJ2-1, with TRBD2 as a possible D gene (5 bases). The V end lost 3 bases, the J end lost 7 bases, and 17 bases lay between the germline ends. From germline, CDR1 is SGHNT and CDR2 YYREEE (reference sequence). CDR3 length: 15 residues. This chain's CDR3 is CASSSWAGPGNEQFF. DNA of the CDR3: TGTGCCAGCAGCTCCTGGGCGGGCCCAGGTAATGAGCAGTTCTTC.

CDR3: CASRTDIYGYTF. The CDR3 region has the DNA TGTGCCAGCAGGACGGACATCTATGGCTACACCTTC. V and J are TRBV6-1 and TRBJ1-2, with D perhaps TRBD1 (5 bases). The CDR3 sequence is 12 residues long. Germline values: CDR1 MNHNS, CDR2 SASEGT. Trimming cost V 6 bases and J 4 bases, with 9 bases left between them.

The J gene is TRBJ1-5, the V gene TRBV21-1; the table names TRBD1, a call not compared with the DNA. TRBV21-1 is designated a pseudogene. CDR3 length: 16 amino acids. The DNA for the CDR3 is TGTGCCAGCAGCGCAAGGACAGGGAAGAGTCAACAGCCCCAGCATTTT. Translating gives CASSARTGKSQQPQHF.

This clone has a handful of counts. The chain employs TRBV19 and TRBJ1-1, with a weak D call TRBD1 (5 bases). CDR1 is LNHDA, CDR2 SQIVND, per germline (reference sequence). Trimming took 8 bases from V and 6 from J, leaving 19 bases between them. The CDR3 sequence is 14 residues long. The CDR3 sequence is CASLGLQGTSEAFF. CDR3 nucleotide sequence: TGTGCCAGTCTCGGCCTCCAGGGAACCTCTGAAGCTTTCTTT. Supplemented by reference TRBV19 and TRBJ1-1, the full variable domain reads DGGITQSPKYLFRKEGQNVTLSCEQNLNHDAMYWYRQDPGQGLRLIYYSQIVNDFQKGDIAEGYSVSREKKESFPLTVTSAQKNPTAFYLCASLGLQGTSEAFFGQGTRLTVV.

V gene TRBV5-1 combines with J gene TRBJ1-6; 8 bases map to TRBD1. The CDR3 sequence is 17 residues long. V lost 0 bases and J lost 7; bases outside the gene matches: 9. Germline CDR1 SGHRS, CDR2 YFSETQ. CDR3 bases: TGCGCCAGCAGCTTGGTACCAGGGGGCGGTCGGAATTCACCCCTCCACTTT. Its translation: CASSLVPGGGRNSPLHF.

Here the CDR3 DNA reads TGTGCCACTCCACAGCAGGAGCAGTACTTC. Amino acid sequence: CATPQQEQYF. The chain carries TRBV7-3 and TRBJ2-7; D call uncertain. CDR3 length: 10 residues. Trimming pared 10 bases from V and 7 bases from J, leaving 11 bases between. Germline CDR1 SGHTA, CDR2 FQGTGA.

This clone was picked up a small number of times. The chain links TRBV2 to TRBJ1-2, with 8 bases aligning to TRBD1. This CDR3 is built from 14 residues. The V gene's germline CDR1 is SNHLY and CDR2 FYNNEI. The trim removed 6 bases at V and 8 bases at J, leaving 11 bases unmatched. The CDR3 spells CASSLAGGAGGYTF. CDR3 sequence (DNA): TGTGCCAGCAGCCTGGCAGGGGGCGCCGGGGGCTACACCTTC.

The CDR3 DNA sequence: TGTGCCAGGCAGAACACCGGGGAGCTGTTTTTT. This gives the protein CARQNTGELFF. The chain couples TRBV19 to TRBJ2-2, with unresolved D. Germline values: CDR1 LNHDA, CDR2 SQIVND (reference sequence). Trimming removed 9 bases at V and 1 base at J, with 3 bases between. The CDR3 totals 11 residues.

The V gene is TRBV6-5, the J gene TRBJ2-7; TRBD1 aligns across 10 bases. The V and J ends lost 0 bases and 6 bases, in that order; junction bases with no gene match: 5. This CDR3 region has 15 residues. Germline V gene data show CDR1 as MNHEY and CDR2 as SVGAGI. CDR3 sequence: CASSYSSGTGAEQYF. The CDR3 nucleotides are TGTGCCAGCAGTTACTCATCCGGGACAGGGGCCGAGCAGTACTTC.

This clone was seen a single time. The chain couples TRBV27 to TRBJ1-1, with D unclear. The V end was cut by 5 bases, the J end by 0 bases, with 19 bases between. Per germline, CDR1 MNHEY and CDR2 SMNVEV (reference sequence). The CDR3 length is 17 residues. CDR3 nucleotide sequence: TGTGCCAGCAGTCGGACGTCAGCAATGGGGTTGAACACTGAAGCTTTCTTT. Its translation is CASSRTSAMGLNTEAFF.

The chain couples TRBV9 to TRBJ2-3, with a possible D match to TRBD2 (5 bases). Germline values: CDR1 SGDLS, CDR2 YYNGEE. The CDR3 covers 16 residues. V lost 0 bases and J lost 3, with 14 bases in between. CDR3 bases: TGTGCCAGCAGCGTAGGACCGACTAAAACAACAGATACGCAGTATTTT. This gives the protein CASSVGPTKTTDTQYF.

V usage is TRBV4-2 and J usage is TRBJ2-7, with D possibly being TRBD1 or TRBD2 (5 bases each). The CDR3 spans 16 residues. The ends were cut back, 3 bases at V and 7 bases at J, with 22 bases in the middle. The V gene's germline CDR1 is LGHNA and CDR2 YNFKEQ. CDR3 nucleotides: TGTGCCAGCAGCCAGGCTACCGGGACCGTGATTTGGGAGCAGTACTTC. Protein: CASSQATGTVIWEQYF.

The V and J genes are TRBV27 and TRBJ1-6; D remains unclear. The length of the CDR3 is 16 residues. Germline V gene sequence: CDR1 MNHEY, CDR2 SMNVEV (reference sequence). V shed 4 bases and J shed 7 bases, with 17 bases lying between them. CDR3 loop: CASSSSSALRNSPLHF. Here the CDR3 DNA reads TGTGCCAGCAGTTCCTCTTCGGCGTTGCGGAATTCACCCCTCCACTTT.

V gene TRBV11-3 combines with J gene TRBJ2-2, with D unresolved. CDR3 length: 14 residues. The germline gives CDR1 SGHNT, CDR2 YENEEA. V was clipped by 0 bases and J by 7 bases, with 9 bases between them. The CDR3 nucleotides are TGTGCCAGCAGCTTAGATGTGACGGTCGGGGAGCTGTTTTTT. This translates into CASSLDVTVGELFF.

Only a few counts were recorded for this clone. The chain combines TRBV10-1 with TRBJ2-1; D gene unclear. The CDR3 has 16 residues. V was clipped by 1 base and J by 5 bases, with 15 bases between them. From germline, CDR1 is WNHNN and CDR2 SYGVQD (reference sequence). In nucleotides, the CDR3 is TGCGCCAGCAGTGAGTACGTGGTCGCTGGGGACAATGAGCAGTTCTTC. This encodes CASSEYVVAGDNEQFF.

The rearrangement links TRBV7-9 to TRBJ1-1, with D uncertain. Per germline, CDR1 SEHNR and CDR2 FQNEAQ (reference sequence). This CDR3 is 15 amino acids long. Trimming took off 5 bases at V and 4 bases at J, with 17 bases between the two ends. The CDR3 spells CASSPVVGAGTEAFF. For the CDR3, the DNA is TGTGCCAGCAGCCCGGTGGTAGGAGCGGGCACTGAAGCTTTCTTT.

The rearrangement links TRBV7-9 to TRBJ2-5; maybe TRBD1 (6 bases). The end of the DNA is better explained by TRBJ2-7, so the J call may be wrong. Germline V gene data show CDR1 as SEHNR and CDR2 as FQNEAQ (reference sequence). This CDR3 is built from 15 residues. CDR3 DNA sequence: TGTGCCAGCAGCTTTTCCCTCCCGACAGGCGGCGAGCAGTACTTC. The encoded protein is CASSFSLPTGGEQYF.

This clone appeared a few times. This chain connects TRBV6-1 to TRBJ2-7; 13 positions match TRBD2. Germline-derived CDR1 and CDR2 are MNHNS and SASEGT. V dropped 11 bases and J dropped 2; count of bases not matched to a gene: 3. This CDR3 region has 13 residues. CDR3 sequence (DNA): TGTGCCGGAGGACTAGCGGGAGCCTACGAGCAGTACTTC. This codes for CAGGLAGAYEQYF.

The chain links TRBV7-2 to TRBJ2-7, with D maybe TRBD1 (7 bases). The V end was cut by 5 bases, the J end by 5 bases, with 13 bases between. The CDR3 has 13 amino acids. The germline CDR1 and CDR2 sequences are SGHTA and FQGNSA. The DNA for the CDR3 is TGTGCCAGCAGCCCGGGACAGCGGGACGAGCAGTACTTC. It translates to CASSPGQRDEQYF.